Below, one T cell receptor beta chain is given with its context. Its target is unknown. This entry comes from a study of Ad26.COV2.S vaccination and SARS-CoV-2 variants. Study at large: Intramuscularly, Ad26.COV2.S was given either once or twice, 56 days apart. Findings and limits, study-wide: An underestimation of total T cell responses may have resulted from the TCR breadth and depth analyses. Placebo recipients showed lower spike-specific TCR breadth than vaccinees.

Looked up from germline, CDR1 is LNHDA and CDR2 is SQIVND (reference sequence). The V and J ends lost 6 bases and 9 bases respectively, with 18 bases between them. There are 14 residues in the CDR3. Stated treatment: around 19 received Ad26.COV2.S at low or high dose, single or two shots; roughly five received placebo; per-sample allocation not given. The samples date from day 63 after the first vaccine or placebo injection. Vaccination used an Ad26 vector expressing Wuhan-strain SARS-CoV-2 spike. Measured with immunoSEQ multiplex PCR; TCRdb has only the in-frame clones, and not every one. This table holds 400,000 to 500,000 clones, approximately 90% found once.

This TCR derives from a person between 18 and 60 years old who received the Ad26.COV2.S COVID-19 vaccine or a placebo. V and J are TRBV19 and TRBJ1-5, with D unresolved. The sample was peripheral blood, taken in a trial of Ad26.COV2.S vaccine versus placebo. The CDR3 loop reads CASRRTMPWGPQHF. As DNA, the CDR3 is TGTGCCAGTAGGCGGACCATGCCTTGGGGGCCCCAGCATTTT.